Each of the 28 T cell receptor beta chains below was sequenced from the same sample in a study of blood T cell repertoires in COVID-19. Method: immunoSEQ multiplex PCR; TCRdb's copy keeps in-frame clones and lacks some. The sample shows 130,000 or so clones, approximately 90% of them seen only once. Material for sequencing was peripheral blood. The receptors stem from a man between 45 and 60 years old with acute or convalescent COVID-19.

The chain couples TRBV9 to TRBJ1-4; no clear D gene. Trimming removed 4 bases from V and 7 bases from J, with 20 bases in between. Germline V lookup: CDR1 SGDLS, CDR2 YYNGEE. This CDR3 contains 16 residues. In DNA form, the CDR3 reads TGTGCCAGCAGCCCAGCTTTGGCGGTTTCCGGTGAAAAACTGTTTTTT. Amino acids: CASSPALAVSGEKLFF.

The chain combines TRBV2 with TRBJ2-1; D remains unclear. Trimming took 5 bases from V and 7 from J, leaving 15 bases between them. CDR3 size: 14 residues. The germline CDR1 and CDR2 sequences are SNHLY and FYNNEI. The CDR3 nucleotides read TGTGCCAGCAGTTTCCCCGCTTCGGTGAATGAGCAGTTCTTC. Residues: CASSFPASVNEQFF.

The J gene is TRBJ1-4, the V gene TRBV10-2; perhaps TRBD1 as D (6 bases). V shed 3 bases and J shed 8 bases, with 16 bases lying between them. Germline V gene sequence: CDR1 WSHSY, CDR2 SAAADI. The CDR3 sequence is 15 residues long. CDR3 region: CASSEPTGLGEKLFF. CDR3 nucleotide sequence: TGCGCCAGCAGTGAACCGACAGGTCTCGGAGAAAAACTGTTTTTT.

The rearrangement joins TRBV7-9 to TRBJ1-5; tentatively, D is TRBD1 (5 bases). Looked up from germline, CDR1 is SEHNR and CDR2 is FQNEAQ (reference sequence). The length of the CDR3 is 15 residues. V was trimmed by 1 base and J by 2 bases, leaving 9 bases between them. The CDR3 is CASSLEGLGNQPQHF. In DNA form, the CDR3 reads TGTGCCAGCAGCTTAGAGGGGTTAGGCAATCAGCCCCAGCATTTT.

About this clone: The germline gene is not matched at one end of the junction; a read error may be the cause. V usage is TRBV7-7 and J usage is TRBJ2-1; 10 bases fit TRBD2. Per the germline V gene, CDR1 is SSHAT and CDR2 is FNYEAQ (reference sequence). CDR3 length: 15 amino acids. CDR3 residues: CASSLEAGGFNEQFF. The CDR3 DNA follows: TGTGCTAGCAGCTTAGAAGCGGGGGGGTTCAATGAGCAGTTCTTC.

This clone turned up a few times. The J gene is TRBJ1-5, the V gene TRBV28; the match to TRBD1 covers 8 bases. V dropped 5 bases and J dropped 0; count of bases not matched to a gene: 6. CDR1 and CDR2 (germline): MDHEN, SYDVKM. CDR3 size: 16 residues. Here the CDR3 reads CASSPGQVYSNQPQHF. For the CDR3, the DNA is TGTGCCAGCAGTCCGGGACAGGTCTATAGCAATCAGCCCCAGCATTTT.

This sequence joins TRBV5-4 and TRBJ2-1; TRBD1 matches at 7 bases. The CDR3 sequence is 14 residues long. Germline CDR1 reads SGHNT; CDR2 reads YYREEE (reference sequence). V was clipped by 2 bases and J by 1 base; unmatched bases: 0. For the CDR3, the DNA is TGTGCCAGCAGCTTACAGGGGTCCTACAATGAGCAGTTCTTC. Its protein is CASSLQGSYNEQFF.

The rearrangement joins TRBV4-2 to TRBJ2-3, with D maybe TRBD1 (5 bases). Germline loops: CDR1 LGHNA, CDR2 YNFKEQ. V was cut by 3 bases and J by 0 bases, with 10 bases left in between. This CDR3 comprises 15 residues. DNA for the CDR3: TGTGCCAGCAGCCAGCTCGACAGAAGCACAGATACGCAGTATTTT. Translating it yields CASSQLDRSTDTQYF.

A single count supports this clone. The chain links TRBV6-5 to TRBJ1-2, with D possibly being TRBD1 (6 bases). In germline, CDR1 is MNHEY, CDR2 SVGAGI. V lost 8 bases to trimming and J lost 8 bases, with 18 bases between them. This CDR3 is 13 amino acids long. In DNA, the CDR3 is TGTGCCAGCTGGGGGACATTCACCTCGGGCTACACCTTC. This translates into CASWGTFTSGYTF.

The chain has TRBV7-9 and TRBJ1-4, with D unresolved. V gave up 1 base and J gave up 8 bases, with 11 bases separating them. Germline V gene data show CDR1 as SEHNR and CDR2 as FQNEAQ (reference sequence). The CDR3 has 14 amino acids. The CDR3 DNA sequence: TGTGCCAGCAGCTTAGGGCTCCTAGAGGAAAAACTGTTTTTT. Encoded protein: CASSLGLLEEKLFF. Based on the CDR3 plus reference TRBV7-9 and TRBJ1-4, the full variable domain is DTGVSQNPRHKITKRGQNVTFRCDPISEHNRLYWYRQTLGQGPEFLTYFQNEAQLEKSRLLSDRFSAERPKGSFSTLEIQRTEQGDSAMYLCASSLGLLEEKLFFGSGTQLSVL.

The rearrangement uses TRBV18 and TRBJ2-2; D might be TRBD1 (6 bases). The germline V and J ends were trimmed by 8 bases and 3 bases, with 7 bases remaining between them. The germline V gene has CDR1 KGHSH and CDR2 LQKENI. CDR3 length equals 12 residues. The DNA of the CDR3 is TGTGCCAGCCACAGGGACACCGGGGAGCTGTTTTTT. Residues: CASHRDTGELFF.

The rearrangement links TRBV5-1 to TRBJ1-1; 10 bases line up with TRBD1. CDR1 SGHRS and CDR2 YFSETQ come from the germline V gene. This CDR3 has 15 residues. V was pared by 1 base and J by 5 bases, with 5 bases of the junction left unmatched. CDR3 protein: CASSLKRGQGTEAFF. The CDR3 nucleotides read TGCGCCAGCAGCTTGAAGCGGGGACAGGGGACTGAAGCTTTCTTT.

The chain is built from TRBV18 and TRBJ1-6, with 7 bases fitting TRBD1. Germline CDR1 is KGHSH and CDR2 is LQKENI. The V segment lost 2 bases and the J segment 7 bases; nucleotides outside the gene matches: 8. This CDR3 spans 16 amino acids. The DNA for the CDR3 is TGTGCCAGCTCACCAGTTCTTGGGACAGTAAATTCACCCCTCCACTTT. Translation: CASSPVLGTVNSPLHF.

The CDR3 region has the DNA TGTGCCAGCAGCTTGGTGGGGGCGAAGGGAGGCTACACCTTC. Translation gives CASSLVGAKGGYTF. V gene TRBV5-4 combines with J gene TRBJ1-2, with D possibly being TRBD1 (6 bases). The germline V gene has CDR1 SGHNT and CDR2 YYREEE (reference sequence). The CDR3 has 14 residues. Trimming removed 0 bases at V and 8 bases at J, with 14 bases between.

The chain is built from TRBV4-2 and TRBJ2-5; D is undetermined. There are 15 residues in the CDR3. Per the germline V gene, CDR1 is LGHNA and CDR2 is YNFKEQ. V lost 4 bases, J lost 2 bases, and 14 bases lay in between. The CDR3: CASSLSGVQQETQYF. The CDR3 DNA is TGTGCCAGCAGCCTAAGTGGTGTTCAGCAAGAGACCCAGTACTTC.

This chain connects TRBV9 to TRBJ1-2; D perhaps matches TRBD1 (5 bases). The CDR3 length is 18 residues. V lost 0 bases and J lost 8, with 26 bases in between. Germline V lookup: CDR1 SGDLS, CDR2 YYNGEE. DNA of the CDR3: TGTGCCAGCAGCGTAGGAAGTGGGGCAGCCAAAGGGTCGGGCGGCTACACCTTC. Protein product: CASSVGSGAAKGSGGYTF.

The chain recombines TRBV7-2 with TRBJ1-1; D ambiguous. The length of the CDR3 is 12 residues. Germline V lookup: CDR1 SGHTA, CDR2 FQGNSA. The V and J ends lost 5 bases and 2 bases respectively, with 6 bases between them. This CDR3 reads CASSPPNTEAFF. CDR3 sequence (DNA): TGTGCCAGCAGCCCCCCTAACACTGAAGCTTTCTTT.

Only a few counts were recorded for this clone. This rearrangement joins TRBV29-1 to TRBJ1-1; the match to TRBD1 covers 7 bases. V lost 7 bases to trimming and J lost 1 base; unmatched junction nucleotides: 3. Germline loops: CDR1 SQVTM, CDR2 ANQGSEA. CDR3 length: 12 amino acids. CDR3 nucleotides: TGCAGCGCTCACAGGGGGAACACTGAAGCTTTCTTT. This translates into CSAHRGNTEAFF.

This clone was detected only a few times. The same CDR3 also results from other DNA sequences found in this sample. The V gene is TRBV2, the J gene TRBJ1-1, with TRBD1 as a possible D gene (6 bases). V lost 5 bases, J lost 2 bases, and 12 bases lay in between. CDR3 length equals 14 residues. Germline CDR1 SNHLY, CDR2 FYNNEI. CDR3 sequence (DNA): TGTGCCAGCAGTCTAGACAGGACCAACACTGAAGCTTTCTTT. Its translation is CASSLDRTNTEAFF.

The chain combines TRBV4-2 with TRBJ1-6; 9 bases map to TRBD1. Per the germline V gene, CDR1 is LGHNA and CDR2 is YNFKEQ. Trimming cost V 4 bases and J 7 bases; bases outside gene matches: 5. The CDR3 totals 15 residues. CDR3 sequence (DNA): TGTGCCAGCAGCCTACCGGGACAGGGAAATTCACCCCTCCACTTT. Its translation is CASSLPGQGNSPLHF.

The chain is built from TRBV7-2 and TRBJ1-3, with D tentatively TRBD1 (6 bases). V lost 1 base and J lost 4, with 11 bases in between. This CDR3 contains 15 residues. Germline-derived CDR1 and CDR2 are SGHTA and FQGNSA. The CDR3 loop is CASSLGRGSGNTIYF. CDR3 bases: TGTGCCAGCAGCTTAGGCAGGGGTTCAGGAAACACCATATATTTT.

This rearrangement joins TRBV27 to TRBJ1-5, with D maybe TRBD1 (6 bases). The V end was cut by 4 bases, the J end by 6 bases, with 16 bases between. This CDR3 contains 15 residues. The germline V gene encodes CDR1 MNHEY and CDR2 SMNVEV (reference sequence). DNA of the CDR3: TGTGCCAGCAGTTCACACAGGGATGGGGGTCAGCCCCAGCATTTT. It codes for CASSSHRDGGQPQHF.

The rearrangement joins TRBV4-1 to TRBJ1-2, with D unclear. Germline CDR1 is MGHRA and CDR2 is YSYEKL. The CDR3 contains 15 residues. V was clipped by 0 bases and J by 4 bases, with 12 bases between them. The DNA for the CDR3 is TGCGCCAGCAGCCAAGATAGCGTCAGGCCCTATGGCTACACCTTC. Translation gives CASSQDSVRPYGYTF.

CDR3 sequence (DNA): TGTGCCAGCAGCCGCGGACAGTCTAACTATGGCTACACCTTC. Its translation: CASSRGQSNYGYTF. The chain uses TRBV11-2 and TRBJ1-2; D possibly corresponds to TRBD1 (6 bases). This CDR3 comprises 14 residues. Germline CDR1 and CDR2: SGHAT and FQNNGV. V dropped 5 bases and J dropped 0 bases, with 10 bases sitting between them.

The gene calls are TRBV10-2 and TRBJ1-4; tentative D call: TRBD1 (6 bases). Looked up from germline, CDR1 is WSHSY and CDR2 is SAAADI. The CDR3 is made up of 15 amino acids. The ends were cut back, 7 bases at V and 3 bases at J, with 15 bases in the middle. The CDR3 region has the DNA TGCGCCAGCATGGGGGGGCGGAAAGCTAATGAAAAACTGTTTTTT. This gives the protein CASMGGRKANEKLFF.

This chain connects TRBV2 to TRBJ1-3; tentative D call: TRBD1 (5 bases). Germline assignment: CDR1 SNHLY and CDR2 FYNNEI. Trimming shortened V by 2 bases and J by 2 bases, and 10 bases separated the two germline ends. The length of the CDR3 is 15 residues. The CDR3 DNA follows: TGTGCCAGCAGTGAAAGGGGCAGGGCTGGAAACACCATATATTTT. This encodes CASSERGRAGNTIYF.

The chain employs TRBV5-1 and TRBJ1-2; 8 bases align to TRBD1. The germline CDR1 and CDR2 sequences are SGHRS and YFSETQ. Trimming cost V 2 bases and J 4 bases; bases outside gene matches: 7. CDR3 length: 15 residues. CDR3 amino acids: CASSFGQGRSYGYTF. Here the CDR3 DNA reads TGCGCCAGCAGCTTTGGACAGGGACGATCCTATGGCTACACCTTC.

This chain joins TRBV12-5 and TRBJ1-1; D ambiguous. Germline values: CDR1 LGHNT, CDR2 FRNRAP. The ends were cut back, 6 bases at V and 4 bases at J, with 12 bases in the middle. This CDR3 contains 13 residues. Here the CDR3 reads CASGPSSGTEAFF. CDR3 sequence (DNA): TGTGCTAGTGGCCCATCGTCGGGCACTGAAGCTTTCTTT.